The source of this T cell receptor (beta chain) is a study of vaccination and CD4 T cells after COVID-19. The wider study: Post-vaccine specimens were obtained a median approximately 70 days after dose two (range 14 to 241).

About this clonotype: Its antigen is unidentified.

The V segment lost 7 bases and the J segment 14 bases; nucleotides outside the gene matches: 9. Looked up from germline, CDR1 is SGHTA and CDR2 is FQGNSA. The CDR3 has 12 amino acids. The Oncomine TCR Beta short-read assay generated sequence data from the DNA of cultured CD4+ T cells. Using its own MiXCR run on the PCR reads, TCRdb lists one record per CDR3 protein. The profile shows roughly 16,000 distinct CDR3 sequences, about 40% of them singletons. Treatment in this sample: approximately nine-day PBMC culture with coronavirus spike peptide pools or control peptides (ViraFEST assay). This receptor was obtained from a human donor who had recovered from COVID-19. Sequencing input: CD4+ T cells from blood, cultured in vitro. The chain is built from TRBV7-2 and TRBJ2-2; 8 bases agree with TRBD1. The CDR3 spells CASKISGQALFF. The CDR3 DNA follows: TGTGCCAGCAAAATTTCGGGACAGGCCCTGTTTTTT.